These 32 T cell receptor beta chains were all obtained from the same sample, sequenced in a study of blood T cell repertoires in COVID-19. Clones were sequenced by immunoSEQ multiplex PCR, and TCRdb holds only the in-frame ones, with some missing. Of some 30,000 clones listed, approximately 83% are singletons. Input material: peripheral blood. These receptors were obtained from a woman in her sixties or seventies with active COVID-19.

This clone was observed a single time. The chain combines TRBV2 with TRBJ1-2, with TRBD1 identical over 8 bases. V gave up 0 bases and J gave up 6 bases; unmatched junction bases: 6. The CDR3 contains 15 residues. CDR1 SNHLY and CDR2 FYNNEI come from the germline V gene. The CDR3 protein is CASSEAGRGHDGYTF. Here the CDR3 DNA reads TGTGCCAGCAGTGAAGCGGGCAGGGGGCACGATGGCTACACCTTC.

J is TRBJ2-5 and V is TRBV28, with TRBD1 matching over 7 bases. In germline, CDR1 is MDHEN, CDR2 SYDVKM. The CDR3 runs to 17 residues. The junction had 17 bases not matched to a gene; V was cut back by 3 bases and J by 7 bases. The CDR3 loop reads CASSFRPGGLFSGTQYF. For the CDR3, the DNA is TGTGCCAGCAGTTTCAGGCCAGGGGGTTTGTTTTCGGGGACCCAGTACTTC.

V usage is TRBV28 and J usage is TRBJ2-7; 8 bases are a match to TRBD1. Trimming cost V 4 bases and J 2 bases; bases outside gene matches: 4. Germline lookup yields CDR1 MDHEN and CDR2 SYDVKM. The CDR3 is made up of 14 amino acids. This CDR3 is CASSYQGAAYEQYF. The CDR3, as DNA: TGTGCCAGCAGTTATCAGGGGGCCGCCTACGAGCAGTACTTC.

This clone was counted a few times. The chain combines TRBV29-1 with TRBJ1-2, with D possibly TRBD1 on 6 matching bases. Trimming took 4 bases from V and 6 from J, leaving 12 bases between them. The germline V gene has CDR1 SQVTM and CDR2 ANQGSEA. There are 12 residues in the CDR3. DNA for the CDR3: TGCAGCGTTGGGGGGCCCGGGAATGGCTACACCTTC. This codes for CSVGGPGNGYTF. Full variable domain (outside the CDR3, taken from reference TRBV29-1 and TRBJ1-2): SAVISQKPSRDICQRGTSLTIQCQVDSQVTMMFWYRQQPGQSLTLIATANQGSEATYESGFVIDKFPISRPNLTFSTLTVSNMSPEDSSIYLCSVGGPGNGYTFGSGTRLTVV.

The chain is built from TRBV2 and TRBJ2-1; possible D gene TRBD1, 6 bases. The V gene lost 6 bases and the J gene lost 7 bases, with 13 bases spanning the gap. CDR3 length equals 13 residues. The germline gives CDR1 SNHLY, CDR2 FYNNEI. CDR3 DNA sequence: TGTGCCAGCAGGTCAGGGGCACGAAATGAGCAGTTCTTC. It encodes CASRSGARNEQFF. The full variable domain, with the rest looked up from reference TRBV2 and TRBJ2-1, is EPEVTQTPSHQVTQMGQEVILRCVPISNHLYFYWYRQILGQKVEFLVSFYNNEISEKSEIFDDQFSVERPDGSNFTLKIRSTKLEDSAMYFCASRSGARNEQFFGPGTRLTVL.

This chain links TRBV5-1 with TRBJ1-2, with no clear D. There are 12 residues in the CDR3. CDR1 is SGHRS, CDR2 YFSETQ, per germline. The V end lost 2 bases, the J end lost 8 bases, and 10 bases lay between the germline ends. CDR3 loop: CASSLSRSGYTF. The CDR3 DNA reads as TGCGCCAGCAGCTTAAGCAGGTCGGGCTACACCTTC.

The V gene is TRBV6-6, the J gene TRBJ1-2, with TRBD1 matching over 10 bases. V lost 5 bases to trimming and J lost 4 bases; unmatched junction nucleotides: 13. This CDR3 is 17 amino acids long. Germline V gene lookup returns CDR1 MNHNY and CDR2 SVGAGI (reference sequence). CDR3 region: CASSLRSRDRGAYGYTF. The DNA of the CDR3 is TGTGCCAGCAGTCTCCGCTCACGGGACAGGGGCGCCTATGGCTACACCTTC.

The V and J genes are TRBV6-5 and TRBJ2-7, with 7 bases fitting TRBD1. Germline-derived CDR1 and CDR2 are MNHEY and SVGAGI. The CDR3 totals 15 residues. The J segment lost 3 bases and the V segment lost 6 bases, leaving 11 bases of the junction unmatched. CDR3 loop: CASRLEGAGRYEQYF. DNA of the CDR3: TGTGCCAGCAGGCTCGAGGGGGCCGGACGCTACGAGCAGTACTTC.

J is TRBJ2-7 and V is TRBV19; TRBD1 agrees at 8 bases. The ends lost 5 bases at V and 3 bases at J; junction bases unmatched: 9. Germline-derived CDR1 and CDR2 are LNHDA and SQIVND (reference sequence). This CDR3 contains 15 residues. The CDR3 sequence is CASSDTGTGLYEQYF. As DNA, the CDR3 is TGTGCCAGTAGTGATACCGGGACAGGCCTCTACGAGCAGTACTTC.

This chain connects TRBV11-3 to TRBJ2-1; 7 nucleotides line up with TRBD2. Germline assignment: CDR1 SGHNT and CDR2 YENEEA. V lost 4 bases and J lost 0; bases outside the gene matches: 6. The CDR3 consists of 16 residues. CDR3 region: CASSSRGGSSYNEQFF. The CDR3, as DNA: TGTGCCAGCAGCTCAAGGGGCGGGAGCTCCTACAATGAGCAGTTCTTC.

The V gene is TRBV6-5, the J gene TRBJ2-7; D is ambiguous. Germline CDR1 reads MNHEY; CDR2 reads SVGAGI. The V end lost 5 bases, the J end lost 5 bases, and 10 bases lay between the germline ends. The CDR3 is made up of 12 amino acids. CDR3 sequence reads: CASSLRGDEQYF. CDR3 DNA sequence: TGTGCCAGCAGTCTCCGAGGCGACGAGCAGTACTTC.

This clone was detected only a few times. The V call is TRBV19, the J call TRBJ2-2; 11 bases fit TRBD2. V shed 8 bases, J shed 6 bases, and the junction held 8 bases outside the gene matches. Germline-derived CDR1 and CDR2 are LNHDA and SQIVND (reference sequence). The CDR3 length is 15 residues. The CDR3 DNA reads TGTGCCAGTGGCGTGCTAGCGGGAGGCGCCGGGGAGCTGTTTTTT. Encoded protein: CASGVLAGGAGELFF.

The genes are TRBV9 and TRBJ1-2; TRBD1 agrees at 7 bases. V lost 4 bases, J lost 2 bases, and 2 bases stayed unmatched. Germline V gene lookup returns CDR1 SGDLS and CDR2 YYNGEE. The CDR3 is 13 amino acids. The DNA for the CDR3 is TGTGCCAGCAGCATGACAGGGAACTATGGCTACACCTTC. This codes for CASSMTGNYGYTF.

The chain recombines TRBV27 with TRBJ2-7, with D possibly TRBD1 on 8 matching bases. The CDR3 extends over 14 amino acids. V shed 3 bases and J shed 3 bases, with 12 bases lying between them. Germline V gives CDR1 MNHEY, CDR2 SMNVEV (reference sequence). CDR3 amino acids: CASSLYRGGYEQYF. CDR3 in DNA: TGTGCCAGCAGTTTGTACAGGGGGGGCTACGAGCAGTACTTC.

This chain uses TRBV20-1 with TRBJ1-2; D uncertain. Trimming took off 3 bases at V and 2 bases at J, with 10 bases between the two ends. The length of the CDR3 is 13 residues. CDR1 is DFQATT, CDR2 SNEGSKA, per germline (reference sequence). The CDR3 region is CSASGSRNYGYTF. Written as DNA, the CDR3 is TGCAGTGCTAGTGGGTCGAGAAACTATGGCTACACCTTC.

The chain is built from TRBV19 and TRBJ2-4; D possibly corresponds to TRBD2 (6 bases). The CDR3 contains 16 residues. CDR1 is LNHDA and CDR2 is SQIVND in the germline V gene (reference sequence). Between the trimmed V and J ends, which lost 3 bases and 1 base, there was a span of 13 bases. In DNA, the CDR3 is TGTGCCAGTAGTATGGGGGGTCCTGGGGCCAAAAACATTCAGTACTTC. Its protein is CASSMGGPGAKNIQYF.

This sequence joins TRBV2 and TRBJ2-3; TRBD2 might be the D (6 bases). CDR1 and CDR2 (germline): SNHLY, FYNNEI. Trimming cost V 7 bases and J 1 base, with 12 bases left between them. CDR3 length equals 14 residues. DNA of the CDR3: TGTGCCAGCAAACGGGACTCCGGCACAGATACGCAGTATTTT. As protein: CASKRDSGTDTQYF. Drawing the rest from reference TRBV2 and TRBJ2-3, the complete variable domain is EPEVTQTPSHQVTQMGQEVILRCVPISNHLYFYWYRQILGQKVEFLVSFYNNEISEKSEIFDDQFSVERPDGSNFTLKIRSTKLEDSAMYFCASKRDSGTDTQYFGPGTRLTVL.

The chain couples TRBV29-1 to TRBJ2-1; 10 bases fit TRBD1. The CDR3 spans 12 residues. From germline, CDR1 is SQVTM and CDR2 ANQGSEA. J was trimmed by 12 bases and V by 1 base; bases with no gene match: 3. The CDR3 sequence is CSVEGDRGRQFF. The CDR3 DNA follows: TGCAGCGTTGAAGGGGACAGGGGACGGCAGTTCTTC.

The chain couples TRBV19 to TRBJ2-2; no definite D call. V lost 6 bases, J lost 8 bases, and 13 bases lay in between. CDR1 LNHDA and CDR2 SQIVND come from the germline V gene (reference sequence). This CDR3 is built from 13 residues. Here the CDR3 reads CASSYLRSGELFF. Written as DNA, the CDR3 is TGTGCCAGTAGCTATCTCCGGTCTGGGGAGCTGTTTTTT.

CDR3 sequence: CASSVENREEGEDYGYTF. The DNA of the CDR3 is TGCGCCAGCAGCGTTGAGAATCGGGAGGAGGGCGAGGACTATGGCTACACCTTC. This chain connects TRBV5-1 to TRBJ1-2; D remains unclear. V was cut by 4 bases and J by 3 bases, with 25 bases left in between. The germline V gene encodes CDR1 SGHRS and CDR2 YFSETQ. This CDR3 is 18 amino acids long.

V gene TRBV19 combines with J gene TRBJ2-1, with D perhaps matching TRBD2 (5 bases). The CDR3 is 14 residues long. The V end was cut by 5 bases, the J end by 2 bases, with 10 bases between. Germline CDR1 reads LNHDA; CDR2 reads SQIVND (reference sequence). The CDR3 nucleotides are TGTGCCAGTAGTTGGCTAGCTACCTACAATGAGCAGTTCTTC. Amino acids: CASSWLATYNEQFF.

The V and J genes are TRBV5-1 and TRBJ2-1, with D perhaps matching TRBD1 (6 bases). V was clipped by 3 bases and J by 8 bases, with 15 bases between them. Germline V CDR1 and CDR2: SGHRS, YFSETQ. This CDR3 contains 14 residues. The CDR3 DNA is TGCGCCAGCAGCTCGTCCGGGACAATCCATGAGCAGTTCTTC. This sequence encodes CASSSSGTIHEQFF.

This chain links TRBV18 with TRBJ2-2; the D gene is possibly TRBD2 (5 bases). Germline CDR1 KGHSH, CDR2 LQKENI. The CDR3 totals 16 residues. V lost 2 bases and J 0 bases, leaving 10 bases between the germline ends. This CDR3 reads CASSPSHGANTGELFF. Here the CDR3 DNA reads TGTGCCAGCTCACCAAGCCACGGGGCGAACACCGGGGAGCTGTTTTTT.

This clone was seen just once. The chain is built from TRBV9 and TRBJ2-1, with TRBD2 matching over 11 bases. The ends lost 3 bases at V and 8 bases at J; junction bases unmatched: 10. CDR1 is SGDLS, CDR2 YYNGEE, per germline. There are 16 residues in the CDR3. Here the CDR3 reads CASSGDSGGAGDEQFF. CDR3 in DNA: TGTGCCAGCAGCGGCGATAGCGGGGGGGCCGGCGATGAGCAGTTCTTC.

This chain uses TRBV5-4 with TRBJ2-5; 14 bases line up with TRBD2. Germline V gene lookup returns CDR1 SGHNT and CDR2 YYREEE (reference sequence). V gave up 0 bases and J gave up 2 bases; unmatched junction bases: 0. The CDR3 is 16 amino acids. The CDR3 loop is CASSLGLAGGQETQYF. The DNA of the CDR3 is TGTGCCAGCAGCTTGGGACTAGCGGGGGGGCAAGAGACCCAGTACTTC.

The V and J genes are TRBV6-5 and TRBJ2-5; D is possibly TRBD2 (6 bases). V was pared by 0 bases and J by 4 bases, with 12 bases between. Per germline, CDR1 MNHEY and CDR2 SVGAGI. CDR3 length: 15 residues. The CDR3 loop is CASSYSAGTSETQYF. The CDR3 DNA sequence: TGTGCCAGCAGTTACTCGGCGGGAACGTCAGAGACCCAGTACTTC.

This chain connects TRBV29-1 to TRBJ2-5; 13 bases map to TRBD2. The length of the CDR3 is 13 residues. Germline values: CDR1 SQVTM, CDR2 ANQGSEA. J gave up 7 bases and V 7 bases, and 6 bases lay outside the gene matches. Here the CDR3 DNA reads TGCAGCGCAACTAGCGGGGGGGGCCGGACCCAGTACTTC. As protein: CSATSGGGRTQYF.

The chain recombines TRBV30 with TRBJ1-4, with D possibly being TRBD1 (5 bases). V lost 4 bases and J lost 7, with 16 bases in between. The germline CDR1 and CDR2 sequences are GTSNPN and SVGIG (reference sequence). The CDR3 is 14 amino acids. The DNA of the CDR3 is TGTGCCTGGACCCCAACTGACAGTAGTGAAAAACTGTTTTTT. Protein product: CAWTPTDSSEKLFF. The entire variable domain, with the rest obtained from reference TRBV30 and TRBJ1-4, is as follows: SQTIHQWPATLVQPVGSPLSLECTVEGTSNPNLYWYRQAAGRGLQLLFYSVGIGQISSEVPQNLSASRPQDRQFILSSKKLLLSDSGFYLCAWTPTDSSEKLFFGSGTQLSVL.

The chain combines TRBV5-1 with TRBJ2-1; TRBD1 aligns across 8 bases. J was trimmed by 3 bases and V by 1 base; bases with no gene match: 3. The CDR3 has 15 residues. Germline V gene sequence: CDR1 SGHRS, CDR2 YFSETQ. The DNA for the CDR3 is TGCGCCAGCAGCTTGCAGGGGGCTGACTACAATGAGCAGTTCTTC. This codes for CASSLQGADYNEQFF.

The chain has TRBV20-1 and TRBJ2-7, with D unclear. CDR3 size: 13 residues. Germline-derived CDR1 and CDR2 are DFQATT and SNEGSKA (reference sequence). The V gene lost 3 bases and the J gene lost 1 base, with 10 bases spanning the gap. CDR3 nucleotides: TGCAGTGCTAGTTTTTATGAGTCCTACGAGCAGTACTTC. It encodes CSASFYESYEQYF.

This clone was recorded once. The chain carries TRBV15 and TRBJ1-1; 8 bases fit TRBD1. The CDR3 is made up of 14 amino acids. Trimming at V came to 2 bases and at J to 7 bases, leaving 6 bases not matched to a gene. Germline V gene sequence: CDR1 LNHNV, CDR2 YYDKDF (reference sequence). The CDR3 DNA is TGTGCCACCAGCAGACAGGGGGCGCGAGGTGAAGCTTTCTTT. Its protein is CATSRQGARGEAFF.

The rearrangement links TRBV5-6 to TRBJ2-1, with TRBD2 matching 8 bases. J gave up 4 bases and V 4 bases, and 10 bases lay outside the gene matches. Germline values: CDR1 SGHDT, CDR2 YYEEEE. The CDR3 has 16 amino acids. CDR3 sequence reads: CASSAREAVGYNEQFF. In DNA form, the CDR3 reads TGTGCCAGCAGCGCGCGGGAGGCCGTGGGGTACAATGAGCAGTTCTTC.